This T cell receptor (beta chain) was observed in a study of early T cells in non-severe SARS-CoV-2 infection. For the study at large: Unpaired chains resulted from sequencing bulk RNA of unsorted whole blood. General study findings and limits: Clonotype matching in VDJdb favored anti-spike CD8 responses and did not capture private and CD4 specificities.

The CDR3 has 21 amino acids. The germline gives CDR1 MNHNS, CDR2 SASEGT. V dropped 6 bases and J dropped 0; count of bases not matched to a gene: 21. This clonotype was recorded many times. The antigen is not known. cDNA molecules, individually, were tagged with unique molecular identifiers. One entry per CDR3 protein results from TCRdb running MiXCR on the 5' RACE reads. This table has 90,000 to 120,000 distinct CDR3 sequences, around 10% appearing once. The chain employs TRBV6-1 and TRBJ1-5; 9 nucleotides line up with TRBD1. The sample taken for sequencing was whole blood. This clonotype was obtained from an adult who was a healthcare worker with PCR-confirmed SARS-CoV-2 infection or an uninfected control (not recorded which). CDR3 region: CASSLLGTGKEDPYSNQPQHF. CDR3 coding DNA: TGTGCCAGCAGCCTTCTTGGGACAGGGAAAGAAGACCCTTATAGCAATCAGCCCCAGCATTTT.